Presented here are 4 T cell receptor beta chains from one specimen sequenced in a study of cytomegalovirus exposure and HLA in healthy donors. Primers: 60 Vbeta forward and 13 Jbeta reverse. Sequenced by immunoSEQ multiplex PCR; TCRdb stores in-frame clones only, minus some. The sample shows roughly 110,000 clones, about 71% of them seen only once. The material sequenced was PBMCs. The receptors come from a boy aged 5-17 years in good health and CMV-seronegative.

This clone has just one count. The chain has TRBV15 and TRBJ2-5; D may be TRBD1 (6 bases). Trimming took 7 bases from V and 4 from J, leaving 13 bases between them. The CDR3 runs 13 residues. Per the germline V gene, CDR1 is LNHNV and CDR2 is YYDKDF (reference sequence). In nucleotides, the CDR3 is TGTGCCACCACACTCAGGGGAGCAGAGACCCAGTACTTC. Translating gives CATTLRGAETQYF.

The CDR3 bases are TGCAGCGTTCCCCAGGAAGGGGCTTACAGGAACACCGGGGAGCTGTTTTTT. It yields the protein CSVPQEGAYRNTGELFF. The chain recombines TRBV29-1 with TRBJ2-2; perhaps TRBD1 as D (5 bases). The V end was cut by 5 bases, the J end by 1 base, with 20 bases between. The CDR3 consists of 17 residues. Per germline, CDR1 SQVTM and CDR2 ANQGSEA.

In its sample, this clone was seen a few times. CDR3 DNA: TGTGCCAGCAGCGCTTGGACTAGCGGTGACAATGAGCAGTTCTTC. Amino acids: CASSAWTSGDNEQFF. J is TRBJ2-1 and V is TRBV9; TRBD2 matches 10 bases. With V trimmed by 3 bases and J by 5 bases, 5 bases remained unmatched. The CDR3 spans 15 residues. Per the germline V gene, CDR1 is SGDLS and CDR2 is YYNGEE.

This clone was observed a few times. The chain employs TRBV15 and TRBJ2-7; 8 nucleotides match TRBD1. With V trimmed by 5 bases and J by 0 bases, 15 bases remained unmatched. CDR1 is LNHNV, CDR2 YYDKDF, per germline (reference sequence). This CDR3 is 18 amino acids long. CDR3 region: CATSVGTGPMSSSYEQYF. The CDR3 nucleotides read TGTGCCACCAGCGTCGGGACAGGCCCCATGTCCTCCTCCTACGAGCAGTACTTC.